The present T cell receptor (beta chain) was sequenced within a study of blood T cell repertoires in COVID-19. Study details: Donors in the United States, Italy and Spain gave samples during acute or convalescent COVID-19. PBMCs, B-cell-depleted T cells, or T cells provided the cDNA or gDNA that made up the material.

Original processing methods: How many nucleated cells were present was estimated from reference gene primer amplification. The method was immunoSEQ multiplex PCR; TCRdb's version includes in-frame clones alone and lacks a portion of them. V and J calls and clone size are copied from that table; D and trimming were computed from the DNA. The table shows 95,000 to 150,000 clones, with approximately 90% occurring only once. This TCR was recovered from a man aged 50-60 years with acute or convalescent COVID-19. Source material: peripheral blood.

The CDR3 nucleotides read TGTGCCAGCAGTGGGGCTAGCGGGTGGAGCACAGATACGCAGTATTTT. Translating it yields CASSGASGWSTDTQYF. V usage is TRBV2 and J usage is TRBJ2-3; 8 bases are a match to TRBD2. Germline V gene sequence: CDR1 SNHLY, CDR2 FYNNEI. There are 16 residues in the CDR3. Unmatched junction bases numbered 6, after V lost 4 bases and J lost 0 bases.